Ten or more counts support the clone carrying this T cell receptor beta chain. This record comes from a study of blood T cells in healthy people across ages. The ends were cut back, 0 bases at V and 4 bases at J, with 12 bases in the middle. The CDR3 sequence is 15 residues long. CDR1 and CDR2 from the germline V gene are MNHNY and SVGAGI (reference sequence). Combining a sample-barcoded 5' primer with a J-beta primer mix, a second PCR ran for roughly 7 to 12 cycles. A template-switch adaptor containing 12 random nucleotides labeled each cDNA molecule. Samples each returned at least 3 million CDR3-containing paired-end reads. MiXCR, run by TCRdb on the 5' RACE reads, gives a single entry per CDR3 protein. The profile shows approximately 490,000 distinct CDR3 sequences, 24% of them singletons. These data are also associated with another study on T cells of mothers and their children.

The chain is built from TRBV6-6 and TRBJ2-5, with D tentatively TRBD1 (6 bases). The sequencing sample was made of blood. This sequence originates from a boy between 10 and 17 years old in good health. CDR3: CASSYSSWGRETQYF. The CDR3 DNA reads TGTGCCAGCAGTTACTCGTCCTGGGGGCGAGAGACCCAGTACTTC.